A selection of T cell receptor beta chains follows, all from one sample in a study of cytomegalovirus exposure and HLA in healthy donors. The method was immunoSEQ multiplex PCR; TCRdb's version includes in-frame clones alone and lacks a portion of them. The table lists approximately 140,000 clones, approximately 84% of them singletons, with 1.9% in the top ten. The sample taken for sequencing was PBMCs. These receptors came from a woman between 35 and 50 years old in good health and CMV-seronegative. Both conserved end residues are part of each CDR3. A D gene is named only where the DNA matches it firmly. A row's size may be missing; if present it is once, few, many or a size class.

DNA: TGTGCCAGCAGTTCGGGTGCGGGAGAGACCCAGTACTTC
CDR3: CASSSGAGETQYF
D: -
size: once
J: TRBJ2-5
V: TRBV27

DNA: TGTGCCAGTAGTTTAGGGACTAGCGGCAACACCGGGGAGCTGTTTTTT
CDR3: CASSLGTSGNTGELFF
D: TRBD2
size: -
J: TRBJ2-2
V: TRBV19

DNA: TGTGCCAGCTCACCCGGACAGGGGTTGGAGGACTATGGCTACACCTTC
CDR3: CASSPGQGLEDYGYTF
D: TRBD1
size: -
J: TRBJ1-2
V: TRBV18

DNA: TGTGCCAGCAGTTTGAATAGGGGAGGACAGGGGGACTATGGCTACACCTTC
CDR3: CASSLNRGGQGDYGYTF
D: TRBD1
size: few
J: TRBJ1-2
V: TRBV27

DNA: TGTGCCAGCAGTGAATCGGGTTGGCGCAATGAGCAGTTCTTC
CDR3: CASSESGWRNEQFF
D: -
size: few
J: TRBJ2-1
V: TRBV6-1

DNA: TGTGCCAGCAGCTTAAGACTAGCGGGAGGAGGAGATACGCAGTATTTT
CDR3: CASSLRLAGGGDTQYF
D: TRBD2
size: -
J: TRBJ2-3
V: TRBV11-1

DNA: TGTGCCAGCAGCCGGGCGGGTTTCACAGATACGCAGTATTTT
CDR3: CASSRAGFTDTQYF
D: -
size: once
J: TRBJ2-3
V: TRBV4-2

DNA: TGTGCCAGCACACACTTCTGGGTAGCGGTGGCAGGGGAGCTGTTTTTT
CDR3: CASTHFWVAVAGELFF
D: -
size: few
J: TRBJ2-2
V: TRBV11-2

DNA: TGTGCCAGCGGTACAGGGAACTATGGCTACACCTTC
CDR3: CASGTGNYGYTF
D: -
size: -
J: TRBJ1-2
V: TRBV6-6

DNA: TGTGCCAGCAGCCGGACTAGCGGGAGTTACGAGCAGTACTTC
CDR3: CASSRTSGSYEQYF
D: TRBD2
size: -
J: TRBJ2-7
V: TRBV7-2

DNA: TGTGCCAGCAGGGAGTCGACAGGAAGCTCCTACAATGAGCAGTTCTTC
CDR3: CASRESTGSSYNEQFF
D: -
size: -
J: TRBJ2-1
V: TRBV27